Listed below are T cell receptor beta chains from one sample, sequenced in a study of blood T cell repertoires in COVID-19. Repertoires were generated with immunoSEQ multiplex PCR, while TCRdb's copy carries only in-frame clones and drops some. In the table there are some 150,000 clones, around 87% of which are singletons. The specimen sequenced was peripheral blood. These receptors all stem from a woman aged 40 to 50 with acute or convalescent COVID-19. Each CDR3 is given with its conserved first and last residue. A D gene is named only where the DNA matches it firmly. Size tells how often a clone was seen (once, few, many) or the class of an expanded clone, and some rows leave it out.

J: TRBJ2-1; size: NA; D: TRBD2; V: TRBV5-1; CDR3: CASSLGTSGSLNEQFF; DNA: TGCGCCAGCAGCTTAGGGACTAGCGGGAGTTTAAATGAGCAGTTCTTC
J: TRBJ1-4; size: NA; D: NA; V: TRBV6-5; CDR3: CASSYSGSKLFF; DNA: TGTGCCAGCAGTTACTCCGGGAGTAAGCTGTTTTTT
J: TRBJ1-1; size: NA; D: NA; V: TRBV7-9; CDR3: CASSPRNQGWSEAFF; DNA: TGTGCCAGCAGCCCCCGTAACCAGGGATGGTCTGAAGCTTTCTTT
J: TRBJ2-3; size: NA; D: TRBD2; V: TRBV4-1; CDR3: CASSLSSGGARGTDTQYF; DNA: TGCGCCAGCAGCCTTTCTAGCGGGGGGGCCCGGGGCACAGATACGCAGTATTTT
J: TRBJ2-3; size: NA; D: NA; V: TRBV28; CDR3: CASSLRQGRVGF; DNA: TGTGCCAGCAGTTTAAGGCAGGGCCGGGTTGGATTT
J: TRBJ1-6; size: NA; D: TRBD1; V: TRBV5-8; CDR3: CASRRTGDSSYNSPLHF; DNA: TGTGCCAGCAGACGGACGGGGGACAGCTCCTATAATTCACCCCTCCACTTT
J: TRBJ1-2; size: NA; D: NA; V: TRBV30; CDR3: CACTPTGTSYGYTF; DNA: TGTGCCTGCACTCCTACCGGGACATCGTATGGCTACACCTTC
J: TRBJ2-1; size: NA; D: NA; V: TRBV7-3; CDR3: CASSLTADGGPRNEQFF; DNA: TGTGCCAGCAGCTTAACAGCGGACGGAGGGCCGCGCAATGAGCAGTTCTTC
J: TRBJ2-7; size: NA; D: TRBD1; V: TRBV4-1; CDR3: CASSQSGTGAYEQYF; DNA: TGCGCCAGCAGCCAATCTGGGACAGGGGCCTACGAGCAGTACTTC
J: TRBJ2-7; size: NA; D: TRBD1; V: TRBV5-4; CDR3: CASSFGTGGEQYF; DNA: TGTGCCAGCAGCTTCGGGACAGGGGGCGAGCAGTACTTC
J: TRBJ2-5; size: NA; D: TRBD2; V: TRBV4-2; CDR3: CASSQAPGLVGGETQYF; DNA: TGTGCCAGCAGCCAAGCACCCGGACTAGTCGGAGGAGAGACCCAGTACTTC
J: TRBJ1-1; size: once; D: NA; V: TRBV5-1; CDR3: CASSLRESGGNTEAFF; DNA: TGCGCCAGCAGCTTGCGTGAGTCTGGGGGCAACACTGAAGCTTTCTTT
J: TRBJ2-2; size: NA; D: NA; V: TRBV20-1; CDR3: CSATFTGELFF; DNA: TGCAGTGCTACCTTCACCGGGGAGCTGTTTTTT
J: TRBJ2-7; size: NA; D: TRBD2; V: TRBV11-2; CDR3: CASSLGGRSDEQYF; DNA: TGTGCCAGCAGCTTGGGGGGGAGGAGCGACGAGCAGTACTTC
J: TRBJ2-1; size: NA; D: TRBD2; V: TRBV25-1; CDR3: CASSVLSGNLDNEQFF; DNA: TGTGCCAGCAGTGTACTTAGCGGGAATCTGGACAATGAGCAGTTCTTC
J: TRBJ2-7; size: NA; D: NA; V: TRBV27; CDR3: CASSKTGYF; DNA: TGTGCCAGCAGTAAAACAGGGTACTTC
J: TRBJ2-3; size: NA; D: NA; V: TRBV25-1; CDR3: CASSSQGPFSTDTQYF; DNA: TGTGCCAGCAGTTCGCAGGGTCCATTCAGCACAGATACGCAGTATTTT
J: TRBJ2-3; size: NA; D: TRBD2; V: TRBV2; CDR3: CASNGLVGITDTQYF; DNA: TGTGCCAGCAACGGACTAGTAGGTATCACAGATACGCAGTATTTT
J: TRBJ1-3; size: NA; D: TRBD1; V: TRBV19; CDR3: CASSRQGGMTGNTIYF; DNA: TGTGCCAGTAGCCGACAGGGCGGAATGACTGGAAACACCATATATTTT
J: TRBJ1-4; size: NA; D: TRBD1; V: TRBV19; CDR3: CASRKYDRGYEKLFF; DNA: TGTGCCAGTCGAAAGTATGACAGGGGTTATGAAAAACTGTTTTTT
J: TRBJ2-7; size: once; D: NA; V: TRBV9; CDR3: CASSVGGDPYEQYF; DNA: TGTGCCAGCAGCGTTGGAGGGGACCCCTACGAGCAGTACTTC
J: TRBJ1-4; size: NA; D: TRBD1; V: TRBV28; CDR3: CASRGAGQGNEKLFF; DNA: TGTGCCAGCAGGGGGGCGGGACAGGGTAATGAAAAACTGTTTTTT
J: TRBJ1-5; size: once; D: NA; V: TRBV7-9; CDR3: CASSFSRGGRSNQPQHF; DNA: TGTGCCAGCAGCTTCTCCAGGGGTGGAAGGAGCAATCAGCCCCAGCATTTT
J: TRBJ2-4; size: NA; D: NA; V: TRBV11-3; CDR3: CASSLTGGQIQYF; DNA: TGTGCCAGCAGCTTAACGGGGGGCCAAATTCAGTACTTC